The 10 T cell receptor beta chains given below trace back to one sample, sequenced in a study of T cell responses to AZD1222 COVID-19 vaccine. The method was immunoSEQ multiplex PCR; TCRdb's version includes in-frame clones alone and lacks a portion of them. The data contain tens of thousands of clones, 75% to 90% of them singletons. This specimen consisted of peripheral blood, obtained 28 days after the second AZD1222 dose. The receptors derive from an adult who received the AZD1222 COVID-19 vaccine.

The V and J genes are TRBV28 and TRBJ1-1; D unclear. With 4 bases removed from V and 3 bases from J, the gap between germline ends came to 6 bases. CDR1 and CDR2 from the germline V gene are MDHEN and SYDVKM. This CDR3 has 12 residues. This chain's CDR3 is CASSSIYTEAFF. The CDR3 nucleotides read TGTGCCAGCAGTTCAATATACACTGAAGCTTTCTTT.

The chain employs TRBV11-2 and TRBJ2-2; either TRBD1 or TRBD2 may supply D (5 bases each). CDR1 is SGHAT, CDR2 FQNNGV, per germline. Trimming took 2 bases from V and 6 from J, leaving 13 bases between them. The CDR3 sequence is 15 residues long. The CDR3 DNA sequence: TGTGCCAGCAGCTTAATGGGGGACCCCGCCGGGGAGCTGTTTTTT. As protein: CASSLMGDPAGELFF.

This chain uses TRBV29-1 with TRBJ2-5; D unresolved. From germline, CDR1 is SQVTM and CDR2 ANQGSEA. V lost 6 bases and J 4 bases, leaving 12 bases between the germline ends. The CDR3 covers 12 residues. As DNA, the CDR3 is TGCAGCGTCGCTACCGCCCGAGAGACCCAGTACTTC. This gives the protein CSVATARETQYF.

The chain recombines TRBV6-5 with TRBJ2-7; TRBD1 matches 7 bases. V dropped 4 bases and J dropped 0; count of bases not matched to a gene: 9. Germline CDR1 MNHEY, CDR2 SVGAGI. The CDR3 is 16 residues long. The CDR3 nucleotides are TGTGCCAGCAGTTCGCGGACAGGCCGAAGCTCCTACGAGCAGTACTTC. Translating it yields CASSSRTGRSSYEQYF.

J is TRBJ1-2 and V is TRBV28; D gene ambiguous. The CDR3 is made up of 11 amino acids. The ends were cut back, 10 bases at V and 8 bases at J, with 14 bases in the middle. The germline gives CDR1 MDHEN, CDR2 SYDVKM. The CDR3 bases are TGTGCCACCCTAATCGGGGAAGGCTACACCTTC. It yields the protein CATLIGEGYTF.

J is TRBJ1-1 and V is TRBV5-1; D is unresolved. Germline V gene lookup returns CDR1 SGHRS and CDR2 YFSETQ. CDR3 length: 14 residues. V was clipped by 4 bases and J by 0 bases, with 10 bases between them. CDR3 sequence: CASSPRPLNTEAFF. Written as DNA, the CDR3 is TGCGCCAGCAGCCCGAGACCATTGAACACTGAAGCTTTCTTT.

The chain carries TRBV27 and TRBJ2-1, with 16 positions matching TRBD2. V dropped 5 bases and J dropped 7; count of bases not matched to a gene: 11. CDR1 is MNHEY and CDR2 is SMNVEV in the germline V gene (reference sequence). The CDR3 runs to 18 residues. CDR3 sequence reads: CASSPTGTSGRARNEQFF. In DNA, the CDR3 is TGTGCCAGCAGTCCCACGGGGACTAGCGGGAGGGCCAGGAATGAGCAGTTCTTC.

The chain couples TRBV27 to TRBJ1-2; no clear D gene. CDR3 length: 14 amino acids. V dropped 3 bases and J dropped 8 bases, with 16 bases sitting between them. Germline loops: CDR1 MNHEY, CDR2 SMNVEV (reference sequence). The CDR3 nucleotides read TGTGCCAGCAGTTTGTCACCGGGAGGCGAAGGCTACACCTTC. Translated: CASSLSPGGEGYTF.

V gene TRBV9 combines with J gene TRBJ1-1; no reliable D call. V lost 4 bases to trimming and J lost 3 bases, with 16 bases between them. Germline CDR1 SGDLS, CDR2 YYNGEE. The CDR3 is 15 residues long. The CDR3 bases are TGTGCCAGCAGCCCAATGGGAGGGCTGGACACTGAAGCTTTCTTT. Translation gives CASSPMGGLDTEAFF. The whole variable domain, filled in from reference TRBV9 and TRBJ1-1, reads DSGVTQTPKHLITATGQRVTLRCSPRSGDLSVYWYQQSLDQGLQFLIQYYNGEERAKGNILERFSAQQFPDLHSELNLSSLELGDSALYFCASSPMGGLDTEAFFGQGTRLTVV.

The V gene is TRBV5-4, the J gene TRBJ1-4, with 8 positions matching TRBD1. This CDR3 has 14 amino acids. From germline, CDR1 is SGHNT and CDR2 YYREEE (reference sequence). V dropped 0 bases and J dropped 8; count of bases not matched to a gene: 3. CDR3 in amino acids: CASSLGQGSEKLFF. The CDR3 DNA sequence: TGTGCCAGCAGCTTGGGACAGGGGAGCGAAAAACTGTTTTTT.